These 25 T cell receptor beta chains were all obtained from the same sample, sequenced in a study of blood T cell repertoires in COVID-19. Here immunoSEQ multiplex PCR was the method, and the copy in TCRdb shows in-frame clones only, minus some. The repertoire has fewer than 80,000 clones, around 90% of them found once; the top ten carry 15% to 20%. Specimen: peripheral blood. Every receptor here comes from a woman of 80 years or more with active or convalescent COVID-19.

The DNA of the CDR3 is TGTGCCAGCAGCCCCCGGACAGGGTGGGGAACTAACTATGGCTACACCTTC. This gives the protein CASSPRTGWGTNYGYTF. This chain uses TRBV9 with TRBJ1-2; TRBD1 matches at 8 bases. Germline trimming cut 4 bases from V and 0 bases from J; bases unmatched to any gene: 11. The length of the CDR3 is 17 residues. Germline V CDR1 and CDR2: SGDLS, YYNGEE.

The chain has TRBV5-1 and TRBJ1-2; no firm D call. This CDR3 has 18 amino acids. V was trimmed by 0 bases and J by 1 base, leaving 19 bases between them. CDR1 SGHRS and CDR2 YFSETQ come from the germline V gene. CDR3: CASSLEIVSSKINYGYTF. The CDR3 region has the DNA TGCGCCAGCAGCTTGGAAATAGTGTCCTCTAAGATTAACTATGGCTACACCTTC.

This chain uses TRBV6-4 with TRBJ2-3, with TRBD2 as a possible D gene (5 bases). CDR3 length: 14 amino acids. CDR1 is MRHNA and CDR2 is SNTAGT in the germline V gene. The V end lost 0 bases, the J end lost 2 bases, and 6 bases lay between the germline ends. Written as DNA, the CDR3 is TGTGCCAGCAGTGACTCTAGCGACACAGATACGCAGTATTTT. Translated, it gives CASSDSSDTDTQYF.

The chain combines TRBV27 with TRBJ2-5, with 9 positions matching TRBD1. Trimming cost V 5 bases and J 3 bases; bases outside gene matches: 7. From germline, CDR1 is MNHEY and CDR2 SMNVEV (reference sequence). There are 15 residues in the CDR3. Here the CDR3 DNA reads TGTGCCAGCAGTCCCACGCGGGACAGGGAAGAGACCCAGTACTTC. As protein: CASSPTRDREETQYF.

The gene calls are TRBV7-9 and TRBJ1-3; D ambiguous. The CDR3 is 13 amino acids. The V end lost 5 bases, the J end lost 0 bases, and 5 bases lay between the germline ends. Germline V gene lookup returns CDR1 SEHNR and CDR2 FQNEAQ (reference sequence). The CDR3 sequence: CASSASSGNTIYF. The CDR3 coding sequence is TGTGCCAGCAGCGCCAGCTCTGGAAACACCATATATTTT.

CDR3 protein: CASSLGVAGGRAYEQYF. The DNA for the CDR3 is TGTGCCAGCAGCTTGGGAGTAGCGGGGGGCCGTGCCTACGAGCAGTACTTC. The chain recombines TRBV5-4 with TRBJ2-7; 10 positions match TRBD2. Germline loops: CDR1 SGHNT, CDR2 YYREEE (reference sequence). The J segment lost 2 bases and the V segment lost 0 bases, leaving 8 bases of the junction unmatched. CDR3 size: 17 residues.

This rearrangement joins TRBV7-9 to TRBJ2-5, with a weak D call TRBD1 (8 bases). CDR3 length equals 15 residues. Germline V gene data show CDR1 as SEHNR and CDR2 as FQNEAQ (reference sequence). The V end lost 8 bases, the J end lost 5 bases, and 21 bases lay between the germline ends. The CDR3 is CASQLNRGGSETQYF. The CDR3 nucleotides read TGTGCCAGCCAACTGAACAGGGGGGGATCCGAGACCCAGTACTTC.

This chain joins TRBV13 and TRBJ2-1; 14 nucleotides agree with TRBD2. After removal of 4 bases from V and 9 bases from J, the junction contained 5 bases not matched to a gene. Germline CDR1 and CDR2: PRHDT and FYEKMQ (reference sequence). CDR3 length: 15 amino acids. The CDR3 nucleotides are TGTGCCAGCAGCTCTCGACTAGCGGGGGGGCCTGAGCAGTTCTTC. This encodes CASSSRLAGGPEQFF.

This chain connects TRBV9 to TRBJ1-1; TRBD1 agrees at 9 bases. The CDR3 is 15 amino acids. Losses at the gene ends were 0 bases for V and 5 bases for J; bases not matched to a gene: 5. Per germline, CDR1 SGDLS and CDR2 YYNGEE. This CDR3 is CASSVVQGASTEAFF. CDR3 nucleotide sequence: TGTGCCAGCAGCGTAGTACAGGGGGCTAGTACTGAAGCTTTCTTT.

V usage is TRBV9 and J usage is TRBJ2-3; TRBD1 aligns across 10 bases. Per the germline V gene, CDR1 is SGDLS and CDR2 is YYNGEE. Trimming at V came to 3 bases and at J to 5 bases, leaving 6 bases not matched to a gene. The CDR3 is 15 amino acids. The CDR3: CASSADRGRGDTQYF. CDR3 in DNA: TGTGCCAGCAGCGCCGACAGGGGGCGAGGAGATACGCAGTATTTT.

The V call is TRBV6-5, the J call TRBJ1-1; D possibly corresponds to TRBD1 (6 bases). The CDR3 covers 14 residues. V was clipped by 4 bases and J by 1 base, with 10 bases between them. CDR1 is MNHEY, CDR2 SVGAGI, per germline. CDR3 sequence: CASSFSRGNTEAFF. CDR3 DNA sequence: TGTGCCAGCAGTTTCTCCAGGGGGAACACTGAAGCTTTCTTT.

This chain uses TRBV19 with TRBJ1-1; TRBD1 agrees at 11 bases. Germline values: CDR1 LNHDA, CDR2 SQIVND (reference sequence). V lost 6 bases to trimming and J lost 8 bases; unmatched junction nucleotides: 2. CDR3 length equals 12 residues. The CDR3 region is CASRRDRGEAFF. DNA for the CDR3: TGTGCCAGTAGACGGGACAGGGGGGAAGCTTTCTTT.

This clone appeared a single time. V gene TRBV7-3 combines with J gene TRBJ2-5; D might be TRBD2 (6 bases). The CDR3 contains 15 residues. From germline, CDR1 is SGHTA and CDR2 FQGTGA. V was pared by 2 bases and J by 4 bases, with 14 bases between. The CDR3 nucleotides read TGTGCCAGCAGCTTAGGGCAGGGACTGAGAGAGACCCAGTACTTC. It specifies CASSLGQGLRETQYF.

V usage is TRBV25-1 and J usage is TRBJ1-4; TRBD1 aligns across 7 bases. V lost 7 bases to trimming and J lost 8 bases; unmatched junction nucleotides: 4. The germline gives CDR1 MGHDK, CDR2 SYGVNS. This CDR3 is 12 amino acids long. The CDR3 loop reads CASTLTGEKLFF. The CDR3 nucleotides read TGTGCCAGCACCCTGACAGGGGAAAAACTGTTTTTT.

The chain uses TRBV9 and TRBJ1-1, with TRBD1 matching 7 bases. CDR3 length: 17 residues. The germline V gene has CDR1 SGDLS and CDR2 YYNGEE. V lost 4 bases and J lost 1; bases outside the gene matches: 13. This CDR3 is CASSTAFGDSQNTEAFF. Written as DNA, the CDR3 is TGTGCCAGCAGCACCGCGTTCGGGGACAGCCAGAACACTGAAGCTTTCTTT.

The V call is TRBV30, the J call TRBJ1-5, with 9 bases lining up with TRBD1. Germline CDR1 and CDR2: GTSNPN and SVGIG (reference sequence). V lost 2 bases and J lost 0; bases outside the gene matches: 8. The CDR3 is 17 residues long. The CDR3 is CAWSTGQGLYSNQPQHF. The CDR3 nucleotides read TGTGCCTGGAGTACGGGACAGGGACTATATAGCAATCAGCCCCAGCATTTT. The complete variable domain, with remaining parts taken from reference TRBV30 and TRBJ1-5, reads SQTIHQWPATLVQPVGSPLSLECTVEGTSNPNLYWYRQAAGRGLQLLFYSVGIGQISSEVPQNLSASRPQDRQFILSSKKLLLSDSGFYLCAWSTGQGLYSNQPQHFGDGTRLSIL.

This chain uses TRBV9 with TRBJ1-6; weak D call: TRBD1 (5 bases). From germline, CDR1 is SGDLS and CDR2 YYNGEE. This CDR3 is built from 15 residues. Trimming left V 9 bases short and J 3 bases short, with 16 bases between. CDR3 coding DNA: TGTGCCACTTCGGAACGGGGGAACTATAATTCACCCCTCCACTTT. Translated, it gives CATSERGNYNSPLHF. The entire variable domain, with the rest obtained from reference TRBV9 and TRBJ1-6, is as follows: DSGVTQTPKHLITATGQRVTLRCSPRSGDLSVYWYQQSLDQGLQFLIQYYNGEERAKGNILERFSAQQFPDLHSELNLSSLELGDSALYFCATSERGNYNSPLHFGNGTRLTVT.

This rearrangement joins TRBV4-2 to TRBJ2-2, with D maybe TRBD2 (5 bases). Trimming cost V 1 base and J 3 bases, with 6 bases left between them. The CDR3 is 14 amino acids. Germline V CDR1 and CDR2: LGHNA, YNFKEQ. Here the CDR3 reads CASSQGGYTGELFF. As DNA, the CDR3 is TGTGCCAGCAGCCAAGGAGGGTACACCGGGGAGCTGTTTTTT.

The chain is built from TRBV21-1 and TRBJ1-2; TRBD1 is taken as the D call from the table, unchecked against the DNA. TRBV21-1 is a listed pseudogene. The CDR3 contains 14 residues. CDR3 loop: CASSHVRSNYGYTF. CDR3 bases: TGTGCCAGCAGCCACGTCAGGTCTAACTATGGCTACACCTTC.

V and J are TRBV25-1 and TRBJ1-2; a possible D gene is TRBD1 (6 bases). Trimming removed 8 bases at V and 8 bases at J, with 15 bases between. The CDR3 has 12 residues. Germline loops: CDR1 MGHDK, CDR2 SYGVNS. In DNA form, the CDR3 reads TGTGCCAGCGCGTTCGGACAGAAAGGCTACACCTTC. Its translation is CASAFGQKGYTF.

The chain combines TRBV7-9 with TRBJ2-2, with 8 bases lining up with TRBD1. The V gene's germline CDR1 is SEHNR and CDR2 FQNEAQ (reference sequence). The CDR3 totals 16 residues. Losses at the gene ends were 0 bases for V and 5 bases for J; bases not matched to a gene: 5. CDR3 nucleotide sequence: TGTGCCAGCAGCTTAGCCACAGGGGGTTATACCGGGGAGCTGTTTTTT. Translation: CASSLATGGYTGELFF.

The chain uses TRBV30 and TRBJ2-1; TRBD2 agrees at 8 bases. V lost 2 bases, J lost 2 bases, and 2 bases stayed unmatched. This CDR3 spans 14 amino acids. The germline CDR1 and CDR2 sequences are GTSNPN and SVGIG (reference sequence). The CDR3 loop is CAWSPGRAYNEQFF. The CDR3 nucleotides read TGTGCCTGGAGTCCCGGGAGGGCCTACAATGAGCAGTTCTTC.

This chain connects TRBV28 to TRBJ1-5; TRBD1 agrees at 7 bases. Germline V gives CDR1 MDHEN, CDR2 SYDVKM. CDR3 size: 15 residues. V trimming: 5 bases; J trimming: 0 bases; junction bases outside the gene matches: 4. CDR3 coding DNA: TGTGCCAGCAGTCGCCGGGACAGTAGCAATCAGCCCCAGCATTTT. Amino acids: CASSRRDSSNQPQHF.

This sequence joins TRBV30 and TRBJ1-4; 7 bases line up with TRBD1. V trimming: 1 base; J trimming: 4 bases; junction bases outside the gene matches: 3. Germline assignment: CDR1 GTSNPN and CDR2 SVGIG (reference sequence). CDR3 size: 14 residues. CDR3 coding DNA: TGTGCCTGGAGTGCCGACAGGGTTAATGAAAAACTGTTTTTT. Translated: CAWSADRVNEKLFF. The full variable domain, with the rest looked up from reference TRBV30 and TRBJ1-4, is SQTIHQWPATLVQPVGSPLSLECTVEGTSNPNLYWYRQAAGRGLQLLFYSVGIGQISSEVPQNLSASRPQDRQFILSSKKLLLSDSGFYLCAWSADRVNEKLFFGSGTQLSVL.

The CDR3 spells CSARGATEAFF. For the CDR3, the DNA is TGCAGTGCCCGGGGGGCCACTGAAGCTTTCTTT. This chain joins TRBV20-1 and TRBJ1-1; possible D gene TRBD1, 6 bases. The CDR3 consists of 11 residues. V was trimmed by 6 bases and J by 4 bases, leaving 9 bases between them. CDR1 and CDR2 from the germline V gene are DFQATT and SNEGSKA (reference sequence).